One and the same sample provided the 11 T cell receptor beta chains below, sequenced in a study of cytomegalovirus exposure and HLA in healthy donors. The PCR had 60 Vbeta and 13 Jbeta primers. Profiled with immunoSEQ multiplex PCR; TCRdb holds only in-frame clones, not every one. The data hold roughly 180,000 clones, with 70% to 80% observed a single time. The specimen was PBMCs. The receptors shown here come from a girl between 10 and 17 years old in good health and CMV-seropositive.

V is TRBV4-3 and J is TRBJ2-1; 8 bases are shared with TRBD2. With 0 bases clipped from V and 5 bases from J, the junction kept 3 bases outside the gene matches. CDR1 LGHNA and CDR2 YSLEER come from the germline V gene. The CDR3 runs to 15 residues. CDR3 DNA: TGCGCCAGCAGCCAAGAAAGGACTAGCAACAATGAGCAGTTCTTC. Protein product: CASSQERTSNNEQFF.

The rearrangement joins TRBV12-5 to TRBJ2-3; D might be TRBD2 (7 bases). Germline lookup yields CDR1 LGHNT and CDR2 FRNRAP. The CDR3 length is 16 residues. Trimming pared 5 bases from V and 4 bases from J, leaving 19 bases between. CDR3 DNA sequence: TGTGCTAGTGGTACCCACGGGGAGGGGGTCGCAGATACGCAGTATTTT. Its translation: CASGTHGEGVADTQYF.

This clone is a singleton in its sample. This sequence joins TRBV4-2 and TRBJ1-1; 7 nucleotides match TRBD1. This CDR3 contains 14 residues. The V gene's germline CDR1 is LGHNA and CDR2 YNFKEQ. The V segment lost 5 bases and the J segment 8 bases; nucleotides outside the gene matches: 11. The CDR3 loop is CASSTRRQGREAFF. The CDR3 bases are TGTGCCAGCAGCACAAGGCGACAGGGTCGGGAAGCTTTCTTT.

The rearrangement links TRBV19 to TRBJ1-5; D is possibly TRBD1 (6 bases). Trimming took off 8 bases at V and 6 bases at J, with 14 bases between the two ends. The V gene's germline CDR1 is LNHDA and CDR2 SQIVND (reference sequence). This CDR3 contains 13 residues. CDR3 region: CASDQQGTQPQHF. Written as DNA, the CDR3 is TGTGCCAGTGACCAACAGGGAACTCAGCCCCAGCATTTT.

The rearrangement links TRBV5-6 to TRBJ2-4; 14 bases are a match to TRBD2. Looked up from germline, CDR1 is SGHDT and CDR2 is YYEEEE. The J segment lost 3 bases and the V segment lost 2 bases, leaving 4 bases of the junction unmatched. This CDR3 is 17 amino acids long. CDR3 protein: CASSFRTSGGHKNIQYF. The CDR3 coding sequence is TGTGCCAGCAGCTTTCGGACTAGCGGGGGGCACAAAAACATTCAGTACTTC.

This chain connects TRBV7-8 to TRBJ2-7, with 8 bases fitting TRBD1. Germline CDR1 and CDR2: SGHVS and FQNEAQ. This CDR3 spans 15 amino acids. V dropped 5 bases and J dropped 5; count of bases not matched to a gene: 11. For the CDR3, the DNA is TGTGCCAGCAGCCCCGCACGGACAGGGATCGACGAGCAGTACTTC. Amino acid sequence: CASSPARTGIDEQYF.

The chain is built from TRBV6-5 and TRBJ1-1, with D unclear. The V end lost 2 bases, the J end lost 1 base, and 8 bases lay between the germline ends. The CDR3 loop spans 14 amino acids. Per germline, CDR1 MNHEY and CDR2 SVGAGI. The CDR3 loop reads CASSYSNGNTEAFF. The CDR3 bases are TGTGCCAGCAGTTACAGCAACGGGAACACTGAAGCTTTCTTT.

The chain uses TRBV19 and TRBJ1-1, with D perhaps TRBD1 (6 bases). From germline, CDR1 is LNHDA and CDR2 SQIVND (reference sequence). Trimming cost V 0 bases and J 10 bases, with 12 bases left between them. The CDR3 runs 13 residues. The CDR3: CASSIDPRGGAFF. Here the CDR3 DNA reads TGTGCCAGTAGTATAGACCCCCGAGGGGGAGCTTTCTTT.

V and J are TRBV29-1 and TRBJ2-7; 10 bases are a match to TRBD1. V was pared by 7 bases and J by 6 bases, with 6 bases of the junction left unmatched. The V gene's germline CDR1 is SQVTM and CDR2 ANQGSEA. This CDR3 spans 12 amino acids. CDR3 nucleotides: TGCAGCGGACAGGGGGCCTCGGGCGAGCAGTACTTC. This codes for CSGQGASGEQYF.

J is TRBJ2-7 and V is TRBV27; D is perhaps TRBD1 (6 bases). Trimming left V 4 bases short and J 1 base short, with 11 bases between. This CDR3 comprises 14 residues. Germline CDR1 is MNHEY and CDR2 is SMNVEV (reference sequence). The DNA of the CDR3 is TGTGCCAGCAGTTCACTCGACAGGTCCTACGAGCAGTACTTC. Its translation is CASSSLDRSYEQYF.

This chain connects TRBV10-3 to TRBJ2-1; possible D gene TRBD1, 5 bases. V was clipped by 3 bases and J by 0 bases, with 15 bases between them. CDR1 is ENHRY and CDR2 is SYGVKD in the germline V gene. The CDR3 is 17 residues long. CDR3 residues: CAISDIKDTHSYNEQFF. CDR3 sequence (DNA): TGTGCCATCAGTGACATAAAGGACACCCACTCCTACAATGAGCAGTTCTTC.